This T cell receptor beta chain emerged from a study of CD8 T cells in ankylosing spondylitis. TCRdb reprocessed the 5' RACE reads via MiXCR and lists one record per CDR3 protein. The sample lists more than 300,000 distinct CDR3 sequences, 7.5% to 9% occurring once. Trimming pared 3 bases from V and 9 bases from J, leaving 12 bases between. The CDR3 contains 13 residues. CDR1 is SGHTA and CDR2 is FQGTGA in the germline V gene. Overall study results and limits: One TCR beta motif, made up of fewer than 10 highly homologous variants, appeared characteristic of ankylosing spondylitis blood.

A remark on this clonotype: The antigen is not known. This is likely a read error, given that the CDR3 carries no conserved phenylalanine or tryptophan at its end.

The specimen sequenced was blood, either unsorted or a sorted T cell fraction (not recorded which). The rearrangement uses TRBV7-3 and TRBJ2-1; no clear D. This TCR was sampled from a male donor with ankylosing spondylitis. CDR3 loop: CASSLMWHSEQFL. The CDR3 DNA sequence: TGTGCCAGCAGCTTGATGTGGCACAGTGAGCAGTTCTTA.